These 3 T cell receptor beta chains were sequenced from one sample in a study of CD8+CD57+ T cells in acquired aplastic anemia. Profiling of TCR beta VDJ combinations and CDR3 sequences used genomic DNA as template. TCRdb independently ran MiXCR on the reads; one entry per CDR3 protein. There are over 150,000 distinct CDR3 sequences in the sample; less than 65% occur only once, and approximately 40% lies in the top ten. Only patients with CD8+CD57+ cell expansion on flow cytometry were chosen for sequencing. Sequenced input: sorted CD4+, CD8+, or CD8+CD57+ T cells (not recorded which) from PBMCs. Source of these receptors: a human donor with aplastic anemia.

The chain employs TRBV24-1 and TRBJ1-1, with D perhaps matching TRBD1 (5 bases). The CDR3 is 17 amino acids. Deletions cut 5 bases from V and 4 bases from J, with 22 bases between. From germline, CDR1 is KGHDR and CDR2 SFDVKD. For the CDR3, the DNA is TGTGCCACCAGTGTCCTGCCCCGAGCGGGGCTACTCACTGAAGCTTTCTTT. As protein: CATSVLPRAGLLTEAFF.

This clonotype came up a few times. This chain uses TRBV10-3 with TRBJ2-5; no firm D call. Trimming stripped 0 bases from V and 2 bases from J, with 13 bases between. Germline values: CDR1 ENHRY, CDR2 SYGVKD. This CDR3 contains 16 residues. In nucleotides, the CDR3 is TGTGCCATCAGTGAGTCAAGGTACAGATTGCAAGAGACCCAGTACTTC. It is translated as CAISESRYRLQETQYF.

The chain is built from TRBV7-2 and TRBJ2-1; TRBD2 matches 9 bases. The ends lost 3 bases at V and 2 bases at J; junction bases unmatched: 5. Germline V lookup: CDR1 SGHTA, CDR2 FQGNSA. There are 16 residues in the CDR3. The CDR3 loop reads CASSLVLAGPYNEQFF. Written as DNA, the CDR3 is TGTGCCAGCAGCTTGGTGCTAGCGGGGCCCTACAATGAGCAGTTCTTC.